Listed below are T cell receptor beta chains from one sample, sequenced in a study of vaccination effects on CD4 cells after COVID-19. Their target antigens are unknown. Sequencing was performed with immunoSEQ multiplex PCR; in TCRdb, only in-frame clones are kept and a portion is missing. The data hold about 66,000 clones, with less than 80% observed a single time. The sequenced sample was CD4+ T cells from PBMCs cultured with HCoV-OC43 spike peptides, obtained after COVID-19 vaccination. Receptors were obtained from a human donor who received a COVID-19 vaccine. The CDR3 runs from the conserved cysteine through the conserved F or W. The D gene is left open where the match is weak. Clone size, where shown, is once, few, many, or a class for clones that have expanded.

clone_size	v_call	j_call	d_call	cdr3_aa	cdr3_nt
.	TRBV6-5	TRBJ1-3	.	CASSRDRVAGNTIYF	TGTGCCAGCAGCCGGGACCGAGTCGCCGGAAACACCATATATTTT
.	TRBV7-3	TRBJ1-5	.	CASSSNSTRLGGVRQPQHF	TGTGCCAGCAGCTCAAACTCAACCAGGCTGGGGGGTGTGAGGCAGCCCCAGCATTTT
few	TRBV5-6	TRBJ2-1	.	CASSFQGYNEQFF	TGTGCCAGCAGCTTTCAGGGATACAATGAGCAGTTCTTC
few	TRBV4-1	TRBJ1-6	TRBD1	CASSQIQGGSNSPLHF	TGCGCCAGCAGCCAAATCCAAGGGGGCAGTAATTCACCCCTCCACTTT
.	TRBV5-1	TRBJ2-5	TRBD2	CASSFPPGLAGGETQYF	TGCGCCAGCAGCTTCCCACCAGGACTAGCGGGGGGTGAGACCCAGTACTTC
.	TRBV6-1	TRBJ1-6	.	CASSDRGPYNSPLHF	TGTGCCAGCAGTGACAGGGGCCCCTATAATTCACCCCTCCACTTT
.	TRBV5-8	TRBJ1-2	.	CASSSAGPAGYGYTF	TGTGCCAGCAGCTCCGCCGGGCCCGCGGGCTATGGCTACACCTTC
.	TRBV7-2	TRBJ1-2	.	CASSLAGEDGYTF	TGTGCCAGCAGCTTAGCGGGGGAGGATGGCTACACCTTC
.	TRBV18	TRBJ1-2	TRBD1	CASSPNGQGSEGYTF	TGTGCCAGCTCACCAAACGGACAGGGGAGTGAAGGCTACACCTTC
.	TRBV29-1	TRBJ2-5	.	CSVRSGAGWETQYF	TGCAGCGTTCGAAGTGGGGCAGGATGGGAGACCCAGTACTTC
.	TRBV21-1	TRBJ2-2	.	CASSSEIRDGYTGELFF	TGTGCCAGCAGCTCAGAGATCCGGGACGGCTACACCGGGGAGCTGTTTTTT
.	TRBV5-1	TRBJ2-3	TRBD1	CASRGTGGISTDTQYF	TGCGCCAGCCGTGGGACAGGGGGTATCAGCACAGATACGCAGTATTTT